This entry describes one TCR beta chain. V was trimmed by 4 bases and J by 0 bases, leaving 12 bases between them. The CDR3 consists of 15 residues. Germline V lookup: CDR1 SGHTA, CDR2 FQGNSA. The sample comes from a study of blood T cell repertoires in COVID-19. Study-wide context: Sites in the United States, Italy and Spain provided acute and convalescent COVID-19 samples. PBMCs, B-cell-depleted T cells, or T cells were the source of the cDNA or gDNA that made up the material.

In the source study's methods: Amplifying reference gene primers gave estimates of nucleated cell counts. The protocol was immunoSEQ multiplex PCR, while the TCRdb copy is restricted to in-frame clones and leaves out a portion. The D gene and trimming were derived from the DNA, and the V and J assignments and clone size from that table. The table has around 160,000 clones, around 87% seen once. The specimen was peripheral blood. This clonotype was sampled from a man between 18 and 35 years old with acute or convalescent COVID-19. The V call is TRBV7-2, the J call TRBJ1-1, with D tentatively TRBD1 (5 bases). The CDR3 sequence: CASSSGQTMNTEAFF. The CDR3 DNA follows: TGTGCCAGCAGCTCCGGACAAACCATGAACACTGAAGCTTTCTTT. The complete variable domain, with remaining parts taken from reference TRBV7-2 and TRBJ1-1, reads GAGVSQSPSNKVTEKGKDVELRCDPISGHTALYWYRQSLGQGLEFLIYFQGNSAPDKSGLPSDRFSAERTGGSVSTLTIQRTQQEDSAVYLCASSSGQTMNTEAFFGQGTRLTVV.